A selection of T cell receptor beta chains follows, all from one sample in a study of shared clonotypes between healthy human individuals. Measured with immunoSEQ multiplex PCR; TCRdb has only the in-frame clones, and not every one. The repertoire consists of about 1,800,000 clones, with around 96% occurring once and the leading ten covering 0.95% to 1.5%. Specimen: naive CD8+ T cells sorted from blood. The receptors originated from a young man in good health. Each CDR3 is given with its conserved first and last residue. Each record gives: J gene, clone size, V gene, CDR3 protein. Expanded clones get a size class; other rows say once, few or many, or leave the size out.

J gene: TRBJ1-2; clone size: NA; V gene: TRBV4-1; CDR3 protein: CASSQVGSRDYGYTF
J gene: NA; clone size: NA; V gene: TRBV7-8; CDR3 protein: CASSRDTSTDTQHF
J gene: TRBJ2-7; clone size: once; V gene: TRBV2; CDR3 protein: CASSEALRLAGGSYEQYF
J gene: TRBJ2-7; clone size: NA; V gene: TRBV6-1; CDR3 protein: CASSEEEGRGYEQYF
J gene: TRBJ2-2; clone size: NA; V gene: TRBV7-9; CDR3 protein: CASSLSVSGVDGELFF
J gene: TRBJ2-7; clone size: NA; V gene: TRBV5-1; CDR3 protein: CASSLEDRGDEQYF
J gene: TRBJ1-5; clone size: NA; V gene: TRBV28; CDR3 protein: CASSRTGGGGQPQHF
J gene: TRBJ1-1; clone size: NA; V gene: TRBV5-1; CDR3 protein: CASSLDKGSTEAFF
J gene: TRBJ1-1; clone size: NA; V gene: TRBV13; CDR3 protein: CASSLGAGGTEAFF
J gene: TRBJ2-5; clone size: NA; V gene: TRBV4-3; CDR3 protein: CASSQERLGLGEQETQYF
J gene: TRBJ2-5; clone size: NA; V gene: TRBV2; CDR3 protein: CASLDREQETQYF
J gene: TRBJ2-2; clone size: once; V gene: TRBV10-2; CDR3 protein: CAWAGAGGPNKAGELFF
J gene: TRBJ2-7; clone size: NA; V gene: TRBV4-1; CDR3 protein: CASSQFQGESYEQYF
J gene: TRBJ1-6; clone size: NA; V gene: TRBV28; CDR3 protein: CASSFLLGSLPESTGRNSPLHF
J gene: TRBJ1-1; clone size: NA; V gene: TRBV18; CDR3 protein: CASSPPTDRHTEAFF
J gene: TRBJ1-1; clone size: NA; V gene: TRBV5-1; CDR3 protein: CASSLEAGVGTEAFF
J gene: TRBJ2-1; clone size: NA; V gene: TRBV5-1; CDR3 protein: CASSLDPTVAGEQFF
J gene: TRBJ1-2; clone size: NA; V gene: TRBV5-1; CDR3 protein: CASSLDSTHPFTSYGYTF
J gene: TRBJ2-5; clone size: NA; V gene: TRBV27; CDR3 protein: CASSILGGVQETQYF
J gene: TRBJ2-7; clone size: NA; V gene: TRBV27; CDR3 protein: CASSLLGQGDEQYF
J gene: TRBJ2-1; clone size: NA; V gene: TRBV29-1; CDR3 protein: CSVGTSGLNEQFF
J gene: TRBJ1-5; clone size: NA; V gene: TRBV14; CDR3 protein: CASSQDRGRGRNQPQHF
J gene: TRBJ1-6; clone size: NA; V gene: TRBV14; CDR3 protein: CASSYRVFDSYNSPLHF
J gene: TRBJ1-1; clone size: NA; V gene: TRBV9; CDR3 protein: CASSVDDLNTEAFF
J gene: TRBJ2-3; clone size: NA; V gene: TRBV11-2; CDR3 protein: CASSLPPGWGRTDTQYF
J gene: TRBJ2-7; clone size: NA; V gene: TRBV7-9; CDR3 protein: CASSLGGSGRTKGWEQYF
J gene: TRBJ2-2; clone size: NA; V gene: TRBV4-3; CDR3 protein: CASSPQGVTSGELFF
J gene: TRBJ2-7; clone size: NA; V gene: TRBV27; CDR3 protein: CASSLRGGHYEQYF
J gene: TRBJ1-1; clone size: NA; V gene: TRBV4-2; CDR3 protein: CASSQDAKGVYTEAFF
J gene: TRBJ2-1; clone size: NA; V gene: TRBV2; CDR3 protein: CASSFPGLAGTPYNEQFF
J gene: TRBJ2-3; clone size: NA; V gene: TRBV10-1; CDR3 protein: CATVGLADITDTQYF
J gene: TRBJ2-3; clone size: NA; V gene: TRBV11-2; CDR3 protein: CASSQSGTSGGPATDTQYF
J gene: TRBJ1-1; clone size: NA; V gene: TRBV13; CDR3 protein: CASSSGTGTTEAFF
J gene: TRBJ1-6; clone size: NA; V gene: TRBV15; CDR3 protein: CATSLGEGVGSPLHF
J gene: TRBJ1-1; clone size: NA; V gene: TRBV6-4; CDR3 protein: CASSAHGPMNTEAFF
J gene: TRBJ1-2; clone size: NA; V gene: TRBV29-1; CDR3 protein: CSVEDWARDSSYGYTF
J gene: TRBJ1-2; clone size: NA; V gene: TRBV25-1; CDR3 protein: CASSVGSYGYTF
J gene: TRBJ2-1; clone size: NA; V gene: TRBV4-1; CDR3 protein: CASSQVGSVDEQFF
J gene: TRBJ2-7; clone size: NA; V gene: TRBV27; CDR3 protein: CASSFNVFWGSPYEQYF
J gene: TRBJ2-3; clone size: NA; V gene: TRBV7-8; CDR3 protein: CASSLPGQVHTDTQYF
J gene: TRBJ1-1; clone size: NA; V gene: TRBV6-1; CDR3 protein: CASSVDRIVGTEAFF
J gene: TRBJ1-1; clone size: NA; V gene: TRBV28; CDR3 protein: CASSLRGQGTMNTEAFF
J gene: TRBJ1-3; clone size: NA; V gene: TRBV28; CDR3 protein: CASSLLQGSSSGNTIYF
J gene: TRBJ1-2; clone size: NA; V gene: TRBV6-1; CDR3 protein: CASNPRGPNYGYTF
J gene: TRBJ2-7; clone size: NA; V gene: TRBV11-2; CDR3 protein: CASSLELAGDDEQYF
J gene: TRBJ1-4; clone size: few; V gene: TRBV30; CDR3 protein: CAWSVSEKLFF